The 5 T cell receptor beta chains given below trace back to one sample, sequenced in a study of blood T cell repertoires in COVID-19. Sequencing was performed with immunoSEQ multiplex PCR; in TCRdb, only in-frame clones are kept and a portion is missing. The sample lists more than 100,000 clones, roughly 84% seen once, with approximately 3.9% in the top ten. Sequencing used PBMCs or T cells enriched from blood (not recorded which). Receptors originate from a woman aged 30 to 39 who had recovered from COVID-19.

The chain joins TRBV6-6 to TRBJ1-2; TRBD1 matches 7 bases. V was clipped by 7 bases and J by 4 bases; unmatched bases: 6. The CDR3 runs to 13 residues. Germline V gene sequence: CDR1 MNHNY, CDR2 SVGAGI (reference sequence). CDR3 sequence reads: CASTRQGGYGYTF. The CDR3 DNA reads TGTGCCAGCACCCGACAGGGCGGCTATGGCTACACCTTC.

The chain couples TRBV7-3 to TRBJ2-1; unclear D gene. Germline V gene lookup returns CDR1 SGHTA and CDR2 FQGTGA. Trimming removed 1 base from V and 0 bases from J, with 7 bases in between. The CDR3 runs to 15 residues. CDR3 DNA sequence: TGTGCCAGCAGCTTAATGAGTAGCTCCTACAATGAGCAGTTCTTC. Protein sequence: CASSLMSSSYNEQFF.

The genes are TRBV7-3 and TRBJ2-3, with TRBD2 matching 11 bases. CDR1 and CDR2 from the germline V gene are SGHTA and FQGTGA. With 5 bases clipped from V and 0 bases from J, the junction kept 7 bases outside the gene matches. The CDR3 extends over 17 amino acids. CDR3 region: CASSRGSGRASTDTQYF. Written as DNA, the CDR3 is TGTGCCAGCAGCCGCGGTAGCGGGAGGGCCAGCACAGATACGCAGTATTTT.

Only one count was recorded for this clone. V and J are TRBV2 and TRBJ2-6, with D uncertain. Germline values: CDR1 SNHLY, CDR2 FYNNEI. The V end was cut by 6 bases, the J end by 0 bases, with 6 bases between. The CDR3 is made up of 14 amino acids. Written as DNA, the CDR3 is TGTGCCAGCAGCGAGAGCTCTGGGGCCAACGTCCTGACTTTC. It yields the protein CASSESSGANVLTF. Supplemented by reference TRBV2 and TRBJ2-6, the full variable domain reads EPEVTQTPSHQVTQMGQEVILRCVPISNHLYFYWYRQILGQKVEFLVSFYNNEISEKSEIFDDQFSVERPDGSNFTLKIRSTKLEDSAMYFCASSESSGANVLTFGAGSRLTVL.

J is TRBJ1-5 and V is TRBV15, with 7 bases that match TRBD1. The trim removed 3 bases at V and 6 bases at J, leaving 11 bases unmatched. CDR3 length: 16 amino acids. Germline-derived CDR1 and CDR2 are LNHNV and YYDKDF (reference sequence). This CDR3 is CATSRGSGHRGQPQHF. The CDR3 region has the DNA TGTGCCACCAGCAGGGGGTCGGGGCACAGGGGTCAGCCCCAGCATTTT.